This is a list of T cell receptor beta chains from one sample in a study of shared clonotypes between healthy human individuals. Only in-frame clones appear in the TCRdb table, and some are missing; sequencing was by immunoSEQ multiplex PCR. The data contain about 1.1 million clones, roughly 77% of them singletons. Sequenced material: memory CD4+ T cells from PBMCs. The receptors shown here come from a man aged 18 to 29 in good health. Some clones in this sample may be carry-over from other donors' samples. Each CDR3 is given with its conserved first and last residue. A D gene is named only where the DNA matches it firmly. Clone size is shown for a subset of rows, as once, few, many or a class of expanded clone.

d_call	v_call	j_call	clone_size	cdr3_nt	cdr3_aa
.	TRBV6-6	TRBJ2-1	.	TGTGCCAGCAGCCTCGGGAACCTGGGGTACAATGAGCAGTTCTTC	CASSLGNLGYNEQFF
.	TRBV28	TRBJ1-3	.	TGTGCCAGCAGTTTGACAGCTCTCTCTGGAAACACCATATATTTT	CASSLTALSGNTIYF
TRBD1	TRBV5-6	TRBJ1-2	.	TGTGCCAGCAGCTTGGGATTCGACAGGGGGCCTAACTATGGCTACACCTTC	CASSLGFDRGPNYGYTF
TRBD1	TRBV27	TRBJ1-2	.	TGTGCCAGCAGTTTTTTGGACAGGGGGCGAGGCTACACCTTC	CASSFLDRGRGYTF
.	TRBV4-3	TRBJ2-1	once	TGCGCCAGCAGCCAAGTAGGGGCTAGCTGGGGTGAGCAGTTCTTC	CASSQVGASWGEQFF
TRBD2	TRBV7-3	TRBJ2-3	.	TGTGCCAGCAGCCCTACTAGCGTCACAGATACGCAGTATTTT	CASSPTSVTDTQYF
.	TRBV6-6	TRBJ2-1	.	TGTGCCAGCAGTTACTCGTCCCATGCCTACAATGAGCAGTTCTTC	CASSYSSHAYNEQFF
TRBD2	TRBV11-2	TRBJ2-1	.	TGTGCCAGCAGCATCGGGAGGGCCTTTGATGAGCAGTTCTTC	CASSIGRAFDEQFF
.	TRBV19	TRBJ1-1	few	TGTGCCAGTAGTCTTCGGTTGAACACTGAAGCTTTCTTT	CASSLRLNTEAFF
TRBD1	TRBV28	TRBJ1-5	.	TGTGCCAGCAGTCCCTCCGGGACAGACACTTATAGCAATCAGCCCCAGCATTTT	CASSPSGTDTYSNQPQHF
TRBD1	TRBV11-3	TRBJ2-2	.	TGTGCCAGCAGCACGTGGGACAGCCGATACACCGGGGAGCTGTTTTTT	CASSTWDSRYTGELFF
TRBD1	TRBV11-2	TRBJ2-5	.	TGTGCCAGCAGCTCAAGGACAGGGGGCTCCTTACAAGAGACCCAGTACTTC	CASSSRTGGSLQETQYF
TRBD1	TRBV7-9	TRBJ2-5	.	TGTGCCAGCAGTCCCAGGGGGCCGGAGACCCAGTACTTC	CASSPRGPETQYF
.	TRBV5-6	TRBJ1-2	.	TGTGCCAGCAGCTTCAGGAGAGCCCATGGCTACACCTTC	CASSFRRAHGYTF
.	TRBV11-3	TRBJ2-7	.	TGTGCCAGCAGCCCATGGGACTCCTACGAGCAGTACTTC	CASSPWDSYEQYF
.	TRBV7-2	TRBJ1-3	.	TGTGCCAGCAGCCCCCAAACAGACACCATATATTTT	CASSPQTDTIYF
TRBD2	TRBV7-9	TRBJ2-5	few	TGTGCCAGCACGATACTAGCGGGAGGAGGTGAGACCCAGTACTTC	CASTILAGGGETQYF
.	TRBV19	TRBJ1-5	.	TGTGCCAGTAGCCTTCAGGGACGCAATCAGCCCCAGCATTTT	CASSLQGRNQPQHF
.	TRBV29-1	TRBJ1-3	.	TGCAGCGTTGGGTTCTCTGGAAACACCATATATTTT	CSVGFSGNTIYF
.	TRBV28	TRBJ1-4	.	TGTGCCAGCAGTTTCTCCCTCGGTAATGAAAAACTGTTTTTT	CASSFSLGNEKLFF
TRBD2	TRBV9	TRBJ2-3	once	TGTGCCAGCAGCGTAGTAGGAGGGAGGGCCGTGGTAGATACGCAGTATTTT	CASSVVGGRAVVDTQYF
.	TRBV5-5	TRBJ2-7	.	TGTGCCAGCAGCTTCTCAGCCTACGAGCAGTACTTC	CASSFSAYEQYF
.	TRBV7-2	TRBJ1-5	few	TGTGCCAGCAGCCAAGAGAACAATCAGCCCCAGCATTTT	CASSQENNQPQHF
.	TRBV7-2	TRBJ1-3	.	TGTGCCAGCAGCCAACAGCTTCTCTCTGGAAACACCATATATTTT	CASSQQLLSGNTIYF
TRBD1	TRBV5-1	TRBJ2-7	.	TGCGCCAGCAGCTTGTTTACAGGGGGCTCCGCCGAGCAGTACTTC	CASSLFTGGSAEQYF